This T cell receptor beta chain came from a study of blood T cell repertoires in COVID-19. The germline V gene encodes CDR1 SGHVS and CDR2 FQNEAQ. J gave up 3 bases and V 5 bases, and 3 bases lay outside the gene matches. This CDR3 is 13 amino acids long. This table comes from immunoSEQ multiplex PCR, and its TCRdb copy is limited to in-frame clones, with some not included. The repertoire holds around 250,000 clones, with about nine tenths as singletons. Researchers sorted participants into cohorts using their self-reported clinical history. The receptor was isolated from a man aged 18 to 29 who had recovered from COVID-19. Specimen: PBMCs or T cells enriched from blood (not recorded which). This chain connects TRBV7-8 to TRBJ2-7; 8 nucleotides match TRBD1. As DNA, the CDR3 is TGTGCCAGCAGCGGACAGGGAATCTACGAGCAGTACTTC. Its protein product is CASSGQGIYEQYF.